Here is one T cell receptor beta chain with its context. These data belong to a study of blood T cell repertoires in COVID-19. The V end was cut by 3 bases, the J end by 7 bases, with 9 bases between. The V gene's germline CDR1 is SGHAT and CDR2 FQNNGV. The CDR3 extends over 12 amino acids. Assay: immunoSEQ multiplex PCR; the TCRdb copy retains only in-frame clones and omits some. Of tens of thousands of clones detected, about three quarters appear once; the ten largest clones hold roughly 45%. The specimen was peripheral blood. The receptor was derived from a human donor in a cohort sampled during active COVID-19. V usage is TRBV11-2 and J usage is TRBJ1-2; D is ambiguous. The CDR3 loop reads CASSFGKLGYTF. The CDR3 coding sequence is TGTGCCAGCAGCTTCGGGAAACTTGGCTACACCTTC.